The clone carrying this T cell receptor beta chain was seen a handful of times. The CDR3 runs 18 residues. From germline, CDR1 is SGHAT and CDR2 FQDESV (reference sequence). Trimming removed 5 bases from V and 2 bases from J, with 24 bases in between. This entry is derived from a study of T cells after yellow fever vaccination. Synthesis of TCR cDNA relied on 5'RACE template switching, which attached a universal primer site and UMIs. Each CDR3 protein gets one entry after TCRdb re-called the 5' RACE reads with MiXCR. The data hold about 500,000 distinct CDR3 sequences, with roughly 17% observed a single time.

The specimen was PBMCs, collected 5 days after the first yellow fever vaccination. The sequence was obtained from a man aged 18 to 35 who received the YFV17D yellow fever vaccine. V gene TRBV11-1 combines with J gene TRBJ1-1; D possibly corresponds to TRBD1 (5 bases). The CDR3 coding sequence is TGTGCCAGCAGCCGTAAGCTATCCGGGCAGGGTAGAAACACTGAAGCTTTCTTT. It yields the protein CASSRKLSGQGRNTEAFF.